The sequence of this TCR beta chain was determined in a study of T-cell reconstitution after alpha-beta-depleted transplantation in children. For TCRbeta, the library was prepared with unique molecular identifiers. TCRdb recomputed calls from the PCR reads with MiXCR, one row per CDR3 protein. The sample has hundreds of thousands of distinct CDR3 sequences; over 15% are singletons. The sample holds many counts of this clonotype. CDR1 and CDR2 (germline): SGHVS, FNYEAQ. The V end lost 6 bases, the J end lost 8 bases, and 23 bases lay between the germline ends. This CDR3 has 16 residues. The source is a human donor who donated a stem cell graft to a child with acute myeloid leukemia. The chain uses TRBV7-6 and TRBJ1-3; D unclear. Specimen: PBMCs from the stem cell graft donor, collected from the stem cell graft. The DNA of the CDR3 is TGTGCCAGCAGTCCCTATGCGGCAGAAGGAGGGTACACCATATATTTT. Protein product: CASSPYAAEGGYTIYF.